This T cell receptor (beta chain) was identified in a study of PD-L1 blockade in urothelial cancer. V gave up 4 bases and J gave up 2 bases; unmatched junction bases: 8. Germline V gene lookup returns CDR1 GTSNPN and CDR2 SVGIG (reference sequence). The CDR3 contains 14 residues. This table comes from immunoSEQ multiplex PCR, and its TCRdb copy is limited to in-frame clones, with some not included. The top ten hold about 4.7% of the sample, which has about 70,000 clones, approximately 81% seen once. Between 1 and 8 samples, pretreatment and on-treatment, were given by each patient. The source of this sequence is a man between 65 and 85 years old with urothelial cancer. V and J are TRBV30 and TRBJ2-7; 7 nucleotides line up with TRBD1. The sequenced sample was PBMCs, obtained around atezolizumab (anti-PD-L1) treatment. CDR3 DNA sequence: TGTGCCTGGATCCCCCGGGACAGCGCCTACGAGCAGTACTTC. Its protein is CAWIPRDSAYEQYF.